There are many counts of the clone carrying this T cell receptor beta chain. Trimming at V came to 6 bases and at J to 8 bases, leaving 13 bases not matched to a gene. Germline loops: CDR1 DFQATT, CDR2 SNEGSKA (reference sequence). The CDR3 totals 15 residues. Separate cDNA molecules each had unique molecular identifiers attached to them. One entry per CDR3 protein results from TCRdb running MiXCR on the 5' RACE reads. The repertoire has roughly 110,000 distinct CDR3 sequences, roughly 10% of them found once; the top ten carry roughly 8%. The sample comes from a study of early T cells in non-severe SARS-CoV-2 infection. Study context: Chains from this unsorted whole-blood bulk RNA could not be paired.

The chain joins TRBV20-1 to TRBJ2-4; 10 bases fit TRBD2. Sample: whole blood. The source is an adult who was a healthcare worker with PCR-confirmed SARS-CoV-2 infection or an uninfected control (not recorded which). CDR3 sequence (DNA): TGCAGTGCCCAGAGTGGGGCTAGCGGGAGTGACATTCAGTACTTC. It is translated as CSAQSGASGSDIQYF.